This T cell receptor beta chain is drawn from a study of CD8 T cells in ankylosing spondylitis. The study, taken as a whole, reports: The study identified a TCR beta motif of several highly homologous variants that appeared characteristic of ankylosing spondylitis blood.

This clonotype occurred a few times. What it binds is unknown. One entry per CDR3 protein, called by TCRdb with MiXCR from the 5' RACE reads. The sample records 350,000 to 550,000 distinct CDR3 sequences, 25% to 30% being singletons. This TCR was recovered from a male donor with ankylosing spondylitis. Input material: blood, either unsorted or a sorted T cell fraction (not recorded which).

The CDR3 here is CSARRPVGTGELFF. Written as DNA, the CDR3 is TGCAGTGCTAGGCGGCCGGTGGGCACCGGGGAGCTGTTTTTT. The chain links TRBV20-1 to TRBJ2-2; D is undetermined. Germline CDR1 is DFQATT and CDR2 is SNEGSKA (reference sequence). Trimming removed 3 bases at V and 4 bases at J, with 12 bases between. The CDR3 sequence is 14 residues long.